These 4 T cell receptor beta chains came from one sample sequenced in a study of response to subunit inactivated influenza vaccine. Each CDR3 protein gets one entry after TCRdb re-called the RT-PCR reads with MiXCR. The profile shows 550,000 to 650,000 distinct CDR3 sequences, approximately 12% of them singletons. Sample: PBMCs from blood, taken on the day of vaccination. These receptors came from a man in his fifties who received an inactivated influenza vaccine.

V gene TRBV20-1 combines with J gene TRBJ2-2; 7 positions match TRBD1. This CDR3 is 13 amino acids long. In germline, CDR1 is DFQATT, CDR2 SNEGSKA (reference sequence). V shed 3 bases, J shed 5 bases, and the junction held 3 bases outside the gene matches. The CDR3 here is CSASPTGTGELFF. DNA for the CDR3: TGCAGTGCTAGTCCGACAGGGACCGGGGAGCTGTTTTTT.

The chain couples TRBV6-1 to TRBJ2-2; TRBD1 agrees at 7 bases. The length of the CDR3 is 14 residues. The V and J ends lost 6 bases and 4 bases, in that order; junction bases with no gene match: 5. From germline, CDR1 is MNHNS and CDR2 SASEGT. CDR3 DNA sequence: TGTGCCAGCAGCCCAGGGGGAGTCACCGGGGAGCTGTTTTTT. Its translation: CASSPGGVTGELFF.

Only a few counts were recorded for this clonotype. The chain carries TRBV7-9 and TRBJ2-1; D is tentatively TRBD1 or TRBD2 (5 bases each). The CDR3 spans 16 residues. Germline loops: CDR1 SEHNR, CDR2 FQNEAQ (reference sequence). V was cut by 0 bases and J by 2 bases, with 11 bases left in between. The CDR3 loop reads CASSLAGTRTYNEQFF. The CDR3 DNA sequence: TGTGCCAGCAGCTTAGCCGGGACGAGGACCTACAATGAGCAGTTCTTC.

This clonotype showed up many times. The chain joins TRBV29-1 to TRBJ2-3; TRBD1 matches at 9 bases. Germline V gene sequence: CDR1 SQVTM, CDR2 ANQGSEA. The CDR3 consists of 13 residues. As DNA, the CDR3 is TGCAGAGGGGGACAGGGCCCCACAGATACGCAGTATTTT. Translation: CRGGQGPTDTQYF.